These 7 T cell receptor beta chains originate from one sample sequenced in a study of blood T cell repertoires in COVID-19. Repertoires were generated with immunoSEQ multiplex PCR, while TCRdb's copy carries only in-frame clones and drops some. The sample lists hundreds of thousands of clones, approximately 82% occurring once. Material for sequencing was peripheral blood. These receptors were taken from a woman aged 80 or over with acute or convalescent COVID-19.

On this clone: Other nucleotide sequences from this sample produce the same CDR3. This chain connects TRBV28 to TRBJ1-2; TRBD1 is a possible D gene (5 bases). CDR3 size: 13 residues. Germline CDR1 is MDHEN and CDR2 is SYDVKM. V was shortened by 3 bases and J by 1 base, with 6 bases between the two germline ends. The CDR3 loop reads CASSFQGNYGYTF. The CDR3 coding sequence is TGTGCCAGCAGTTTTCAGGGTAACTATGGCTACACCTTC.

This sequence joins TRBV28 and TRBJ2-3, with 7 nucleotides matching TRBD1. Germline V gene lookup returns CDR1 MDHEN and CDR2 SYDVKM. The CDR3 length is 17 residues. Trimming removed 5 bases from V and 5 bases from J; junction bases left unmatched: 16. This CDR3 reads CASSGVVTGNWEDTQYF. The CDR3 DNA reads as TGTGCCAGCAGTGGGGTGGTGACAGGGAACTGGGAAGATACGCAGTATTTT.

The chain uses TRBV2 and TRBJ1-4, with 8 bases fitting TRBD1. The trim removed 3 bases at V and 6 bases at J, leaving 9 bases unmatched. The CDR3 is made up of 16 amino acids. Germline values: CDR1 SNHLY, CDR2 FYNNEI. CDR3 in DNA: TGTGCCAGCAGTGACCCCCTCAGGGGGCGGGATGAAAAACTGTTTTTT. This codes for CASSDPLRGRDEKLFF.

This rearrangement joins TRBV4-3 to TRBJ1-3; the match to TRBD1 covers 7 bases. V was clipped by 0 bases and J by 5 bases; unmatched bases: 1. This CDR3 is built from 14 residues. The germline CDR1 and CDR2 sequences are LGHNA and YSLEER. The CDR3 DNA reads as TGCGCCAGCAGCCAAGAACAGGGGCGAAACACCATATATTTT. It codes for CASSQEQGRNTIYF.

The chain combines TRBV30 with TRBJ1-1; no clear D gene. This CDR3 spans 13 amino acids. Germline V gene sequence: CDR1 GTSNPN, CDR2 SVGIG (reference sequence). Trimming cost V 0 bases and J 5 bases, with 10 bases left between them. CDR3 residues: CAWSVRAGTEAFF. For the CDR3, the DNA is TGTGCCTGGAGTGTAAGAGCGGGAACTGAAGCTTTCTTT.

This clone occurred a few times. The chain is built from TRBV7-9 and TRBJ2-7; the D gene is possibly TRBD1 (6 bases). The germline gives CDR1 SEHNR, CDR2 FQNEAQ (reference sequence). V was shortened by 1 base and J by 8 bases, with 12 bases between the two germline ends. CDR3 length: 13 residues. CDR3 nucleotide sequence: TGTGCCAGCAGCTTAGTTTTAGGGGGACAGCAGTACTTC. The encoded protein is CASSLVLGGQQYF.

The chain combines TRBV9 with TRBJ1-1; 10 bases are shared with TRBD1. Per the germline V gene, CDR1 is SGDLS and CDR2 is YYNGEE. The CDR3 is 14 amino acids. The trim removed 0 bases at V and 6 bases at J, leaving 2 bases unmatched. The CDR3 protein is CASSVGTGGSEAFF. CDR3 sequence (DNA): TGTGCCAGCAGCGTAGGGACAGGGGGTTCTGAAGCTTTCTTT.